This entry lists 25 T cell receptor beta chains sequenced from one sample in a study of cytomegalovirus exposure and HLA in healthy donors (dated by TCRdb to 2015 to 2018). The library relied on the immunoSEQ multiplex PCR assay. A mixture of 60 forward primers for TCR Vbeta segments and 13 reverse primers for TCR Jbeta segments was used in the multiplex PCR. As stored in TCRdb, this immuneACCESS dataset retains in-frame rearrangements with V and J assigned. A fraction of the clones does not appear; measured against another copy, unresolved V genes explain less than half of the discrepancy, and the remainder lacks a known reason. The sample yields around 140,000 clones; about 9.2% were counted once. The ten largest clonotypes hold about 7.5% of the sample. The specimen was PBMCs. Every receptor here comes from a middle-aged woman in good health and CMV-seropositive.

The chain employs TRBV18 and TRBJ1-5; 7 nucleotides match TRBD1. Germline V gene lookup returns CDR1 KGHSH and CDR2 LQKENI. This CDR3 contains 14 residues. V gave up 3 bases and J gave up 4 bases; unmatched junction bases: 3. The CDR3, as DNA: TGTGCCAGCTCACCCGGGACAGCTAATCAGCCCCAGCATTTT. Amino acids: CASSPGTANQPQHF. Combining the CDR3 with reference TRBV18 and TRBJ1-5 gives the whole variable domain NAGVMQNPRHLVRRRGQEARLRCSPMKGHSHVYWYRQLPEEGLKFMVYLQKENIIDESGMPKERFSAEFPKEGPSILRIQQVVRGDSAAYFCASSPGTANQPQHFGDGTRLSIL.

This clone was detected only a few times. The gene calls are TRBV11-3 and TRBJ1-6, with D perhaps matching TRBD1 (5 bases). The germline V gene encodes CDR1 SGHNT and CDR2 YENEEA. Trimming took off 0 bases at V and 3 bases at J, with 9 bases between the two ends. The CDR3 has 16 amino acids. The CDR3 loop is CASSLDPGDYNSPLHF. As DNA, the CDR3 is TGTGCCAGCAGCTTAGACCCGGGGGACTATAATTCACCCCTCCACTTT.

The chain is built from TRBV5-8 and TRBJ2-1; D not certain. Germline values: CDR1 SGHTS, CDR2 YDEGEE. The V end was cut by 5 bases, the J end by 8 bases, with 11 bases between. The CDR3 covers 12 residues. As DNA, the CDR3 is TGTGCCAGCAGTCAACGTCGGGATGAGCAGTTCTTC. Translated, it gives CASSQRRDEQFF.

A note on this clone: The sample contains more than one DNA sequence encoding this CDR3. The rearrangement links TRBV27 to TRBJ1-5; no clear D. The CDR3 has 17 residues. Per germline, CDR1 MNHEY and CDR2 SMNVEV (reference sequence). Trimming cost V 4 bases and J 2 bases, with 18 bases left between them. The CDR3 region has the DNA TGTGCCAGCAGTTCTCGAACTAACTTTAAGGGCAATCAGCCCCAGCATTTT. Translated: CASSSRTNFKGNQPQHF.

The chain employs TRBV4-2 and TRBJ1-6; a weak D match, TRBD1 (6 bases). Germline values: CDR1 LGHNA, CDR2 YNFKEQ. V lost 2 bases, J lost 6 bases, and 8 bases lay in between. The CDR3 has 14 residues. CDR3 DNA: TGTGCCAGCAGCCAATCGGACAGTAATTCACCCCTCCACTTT. Its protein product is CASSQSDSNSPLHF.

This clone was seen a handful of times. The chain carries TRBV18 and TRBJ2-6, with D perhaps matching TRBD2 (6 bases). V was cut by 3 bases and J by 1 base, with 7 bases left in between. The germline V gene has CDR1 KGHSH and CDR2 LQKENI. This CDR3 has 15 residues. The DNA for the CDR3 is TGTGCCAGCTCACCGGCGGGGTCTGGGGCCAACGTCCTGACTTTC. As protein: CASSPAGSGANVLTF.

The V gene is TRBV5-1, the J gene TRBJ2-1; possible D gene TRBD1, 6 bases. The CDR3 extends over 14 amino acids. Germline CDR1 is SGHRS and CDR2 is YFSETQ. V was clipped by 0 bases and J by 3 bases, with 7 bases between them. The CDR3 here is CASSLGQDYNEQFF. Written as DNA, the CDR3 is TGCGCCAGCAGCTTGGGACAGGACTACAATGAGCAGTTCTTC. Full variable domain (rest looked up from reference TRBV5-1 and TRBJ2-1): KAGVTQTPRYLIKTRGQQVTLSCSPISGHRSVSWYQQTPGQGLQFLFEYFSETQRNKGNFPGRFSGRQFSNSRSEMNVSTLELGDSALYLCASSLGQDYNEQFFGPGTRLTVL.

The V gene is TRBV2, the J gene TRBJ2-7, with a weak D call TRBD1 (6 bases). CDR3 length equals 13 residues. Germline CDR1 SNHLY, CDR2 FYNNEI. The V end was cut by 3 bases, the J end by 7 bases, with 13 bases between. The CDR3 DNA follows: TGTGCCAGCAGTGAGGCCCAGGGGATGGAGCAGTACTTC. Encoded protein: CASSEAQGMEQYF.

This clone was observed a handful of times. V usage is TRBV12-5 and J usage is TRBJ2-6; 7 bases agree with TRBD1. CDR1 and CDR2 (germline): LGHNT, FRNRAP. With V trimmed by 1 base and J by 4 bases, 7 bases remained unmatched. This CDR3 contains 17 residues. Here the CDR3 reads CASGLEPTGKGANVLTF. In DNA, the CDR3 is TGTGCTAGTGGTTTGGAACCGACAGGGAAAGGGGCCAACGTCCTGACTTTC.

This clone was seen a handful of times. The V and J genes are TRBV15 and TRBJ1-1, with a tentative D call TRBD1 (5 bases). The germline V gene has CDR1 LNHNV and CDR2 YYDKDF (reference sequence). V lost 0 bases and J lost 5, with 10 bases in between. The CDR3 is made up of 14 amino acids. The CDR3 is CATSRDFAGTEAFF. In nucleotides, the CDR3 is TGTGCCACCAGCAGAGATTTTGCAGGGACTGAAGCTTTCTTT.

This clone was recorded a few times. The chain employs TRBV2 and TRBJ1-6, with D possibly being TRBD1 (5 bases). V lost 0 bases, J lost 7 bases, and 10 bases lay in between. The V gene's germline CDR1 is SNHLY and CDR2 FYNNEI. The CDR3 is 15 residues long. Written as DNA, the CDR3 is TGTGCCAGCAGTGAAGCGGGGGGAGGGAATTCACCCCTCCACTTT. Protein sequence: CASSEAGGGNSPLHF.

This clone turned up a few times. This chain links TRBV12-5 with TRBJ1-1; tentatively, D is TRBD1 (6 bases). Trimming removed 0 bases from V and 4 bases from J, with 21 bases in between. The CDR3 is 18 amino acids. The germline CDR1 and CDR2 sequences are LGHNT and FRNRAP. Here the CDR3 reads CASGLVPGQIGLSTEAFF. CDR3 nucleotides: TGTGCTAGTGGTTTGGTCCCCGGACAGATTGGCCTAAGCACTGAAGCTTTCTTT.

This clone was counted only a few times. The J gene is TRBJ1-6, the V gene TRBV9; D is ambiguous. V gave up 0 bases and J gave up 8 bases, with 15 bases separating them. Germline values: CDR1 SGDLS, CDR2 YYNGEE. The CDR3 has 16 amino acids. CDR3 in DNA: TGTGCCAGCAGCGTAGCTGGAACCGGACTCGATTCACCCCTCCACTTT. As protein: CASSVAGTGLDSPLHF. Supplemented by reference TRBV9 and TRBJ1-6, the full variable domain reads DSGVTQTPKHLITATGQRVTLRCSPRSGDLSVYWYQQSLDQGLQFLIQYYNGEERAKGNILERFSAQQFPDLHSELNLSSLELGDSALYFCASSVAGTGLDSPLHFGNGTRLTVT.

In DNA, the CDR3 is TGTGCCAGCAGCAAGCCGGGGAATGAGCAGTTCTTC. This codes for CASSKPGNEQFF. The chain links TRBV7-2 to TRBJ2-1; perhaps TRBD2 as D (5 bases). CDR1 is SGHTA, CDR2 FQGNSA, per germline. CDR3 length equals 12 residues. V was cut by 5 bases and J by 7 bases, with 9 bases left in between. Full variable domain (remainder filled in from reference TRBV7-2 and TRBJ2-1): GAGVSQSPSNKVTEKGKDVELRCDPISGHTALYWYRQSLGQGLEFLIYFQGNSAPDKSGLPSDRFSAERTGGSVSTLTIQRTQQEDSAVYLCASSKPGNEQFFGPGTRLTVL.

The rearrangement joins TRBV5-1 to TRBJ2-7; 14 positions match TRBD2. Germline CDR1 is SGHRS and CDR2 is YFSETQ. V lost 0 bases, J lost 5 bases, and 1 base stayed unmatched. This CDR3 has 15 residues. The CDR3 DNA reads TGCGCCAGCAGCTTGGAGGGACTAGCGGGGGACGAGCAGTACTTC. Protein product: CASSLEGLAGDEQYF.

This clone was detected only a few times. The chain links TRBV2 to TRBJ1-1; D remains ambiguous. CDR3 length: 14 amino acids. The germline V and J ends were trimmed by 4 bases and 1 base, with 10 bases remaining between them. CDR1 is SNHLY, CDR2 FYNNEI, per germline. CDR3 region: CASSVIAANTEAFF. The CDR3 DNA is TGTGCCAGCAGTGTAATAGCCGCGAACACTGAAGCTTTCTTT.

In this sample, this clone turned up a few times. The chain is built from TRBV28 and TRBJ1-2; possibly TRBD1 for D (5 bases). Germline CDR1 reads MDHEN; CDR2 reads SYDVKM. The CDR3 extends over 15 amino acids. The V end was cut by 3 bases, the J end by 5 bases, with 16 bases between. The CDR3 nucleotides are TGTGCCAGCAGTTTGGGACTCGCCAGGAATTATGGCTACACCTTC. This codes for CASSLGLARNYGYTF.

This rearrangement joins TRBV6-6 to TRBJ1-1, with 8 bases aligning to TRBD1. V lost 7 bases and J lost 2; bases outside the gene matches: 9. This CDR3 region has 15 residues. CDR1 MNHNY and CDR2 SVGAGI come from the germline V gene (reference sequence). The CDR3 protein is CASTLGAGGNTEAFF. The CDR3 DNA reads as TGTGCCAGCACCCTAGGGGCAGGGGGCAACACTGAAGCTTTCTTT.

The sample holds a few counts of this clone. The gene calls are TRBV6-5 and TRBJ1-1; TRBD1 agrees at 8 bases. The CDR3 is 14 amino acids. The V and J ends lost 5 bases and 5 bases, in that order; junction bases with no gene match: 7. Germline CDR1 is MNHEY and CDR2 is SVGAGI. For the CDR3, the DNA is TGTGCCAGCAGTCAGGACAGGGAGGGGACTGAAGCTTTCTTT. Amino acids: CASSQDREGTEAFF.

The chain has TRBV2 and TRBJ1-5; the D gene is possibly TRBD1 (5 bases). CDR3 length: 13 residues. Per the germline V gene, CDR1 is SNHLY and CDR2 is FYNNEI. The V and J ends lost 4 bases and 5 bases respectively, with 9 bases between them. The DNA for the CDR3 is TGTGCCAGCAGTGTAGGCAGGGATCAGCCCCAGCATTTT. Amino acid sequence: CASSVGRDQPQHF.

The genes are TRBV15 and TRBJ2-3; no reliable D call. There are 15 residues in the CDR3. V was shortened by 4 bases and J by 0 bases, with 11 bases between the two germline ends. The germline CDR1 and CDR2 sequences are LNHNV and YYDKDF (reference sequence). The CDR3 sequence: CATSILSASTDTQYF. The CDR3 DNA reads as TGTGCCACCAGCATCCTAAGCGCTAGCACAGATACGCAGTATTTT.

V is TRBV6-1 and J is TRBJ1-4; D is undetermined. Per germline, CDR1 MNHNS and CDR2 SASEGT. V lost 3 bases to trimming and J lost 10 bases, with 12 bases between them. The CDR3 is made up of 13 amino acids. The DNA for the CDR3 is TGTGCCAGCAGTGATCGGGGTTTGGGAAAACTGTTTTTT. As protein: CASSDRGLGKLFF.

This clone was seen a handful of times. The genes are TRBV11-3 and TRBJ1-1; TRBD1 is a possible D gene (6 bases). Trimming shortened V by 0 bases and J by 2 bases, and 13 bases separated the two germline ends. The CDR3 spans 16 residues. The germline V gene encodes CDR1 SGHNT and CDR2 YENEEA. CDR3 sequence (DNA): TGTGCCAGCAGCTTAGAAATCGACAGGCCAAACACTGAAGCTTTCTTT. Translating gives CASSLEIDRPNTEAFF.

This chain joins TRBV5-1 and TRBJ2-1; TRBD2 agrees at 7 bases. CDR1 and CDR2 from the germline V gene are SGHRS and YFSETQ. V dropped 1 base and J dropped 5; count of bases not matched to a gene: 9. The CDR3 sequence is 16 residues long. This CDR3 reads CASSLTAGTVNNEQFF. In DNA, the CDR3 is TGCGCCAGCAGCTTGACAGCGGGGACCGTGAACAATGAGCAGTTCTTC.

This clone was seen only a few times. The chain joins TRBV10-2 to TRBJ2-5, with 7 nucleotides matching TRBD2. The CDR3 totals 14 residues. Germline lookup yields CDR1 WSHSY and CDR2 SAAADI. The junction had 10 bases not matched to a gene; V was cut back by 5 bases and J by 7 bases. The CDR3 sequence: CASSSLAATGTQYF. As DNA, the CDR3 is TGCGCCAGCAGTTCTCTAGCGGCAACTGGGACCCAGTACTTC.